This T cell receptor beta chain was retrieved from a study of T cells in narcolepsy (dated by TCRdb to 2016 to 2019). At the level of the whole study: Healthy control donors were enrolled in the study alongside patients who had narcolepsy type 1 or type 2 (NT1, NT2). The study sought autoreactive T cells targeting hypocretin neuron self-antigens (hypocretin, TRIB2) in narcolepsy patients, using TCR Vbeta sequencing to track clonotypes in blood and CSF.

The method was the immunoSEQ multiplex PCR assay. TCRdb carries this immuneACCESS record with in-frame sequences only. Its versions omit some clonotypes, under half of them owing to an unresolved V gene in the studies checked, with the rest unexplained. For this sample there are about 27,000 clones; 84% appear just once. The ten largest clones take up 1.3% of the sample. Memory CD4+ T cells were sorted ex vivo from peripheral blood of narcolepsy patients and healthy controls for TCR Vbeta sequencing. Trimming at the junction amounts to 10 bases on V and 4 bases on J, and the germline ends lie 20 bases apart. The CDR3 covers 15 residues, taking in both the cysteine and the phenylalanine. Of all the DNA, just the CDR3 is kept, 45 bases in frame from base 1. Reading the germline V gene (reference sequence) gives CDR1 LNHDA and CDR2 SQIVND. The investigation overall reported the following: Plots that compared CSF and blood CD4+ T cell clonotypes from the same patient highlighted HCRT-specific and TRIB2-specific autoreactive clonotypes. According to the report, autoreactive clonotypes were detected serially in the blood of the same patients and of different patients, but not in healthy controls. Numbers of sequenced blood memory CD4+ clonotypes were comparable, with averages of about 37,000 in patients and fewer than 35,000 in controls. Some blood memory CD4+ repertoires from patients and controls contained no sequences matching autoreactive T cell clones.

In this sample, this clone turned up once. Its antigen remains undetermined. The input lacks base qualities; no much larger clone sits a single base away. The chain is made from TRBV19 and TRBJ1-5; the D gene is possibly TRBD1, with 5 bases matching. This TCR came from a human donor with narcolepsy. Sequencing was carried out using CD45RA- memory CD4+ T cells from PBMCs. This specimen's cell subset or site label, per the study, means: memory T cells sorted ex vivo from peripheral blood. The CDR3 region has the sequence CATTGLGPGNQPQHF. The bases are TGTGCCACTACGGGCTTGGGGCCCGGAAATCAGCCCCAGCATTTT. Reference TRBV19 and TRBJ1-5 genes cover what lies past the CDR3, so the full variable domain is DGGITQSPKYLFRKEGQNVTLSCEQNLNHDAMYWYRQDPGQGLRLIYYSQIVNDFQKGDIAEGYSVSREKKESFPLTVTSAQKNPTAFYLCATTGLGPGNQPQHFGDGTRLSIL.